These T cell receptor beta chains were read from a single sample in a study of identical twins. One entry per CDR3 protein, called by TCRdb with MiXCR from the 5' RACE reads. The table lists a few hundred thousand distinct CDR3 sequences, 20% to 25% of them singletons. These data also formed part of another study, on T cells expressing NK-cell markers.

Sequencing input: CD4+ T cells sorted from blood. Receptor source: a woman between 18 and 30 years old in good health. CDR3s include the opening cysteine and the closing phenylalanine or tryptophan. D genes are given only for firm matches. A clone size is listed for some rows: how often the clone was seen (once, few, many), or a class if it is expanded.

length: 15; J: TRBJ2-3; V: TRBV20-1; D: TRBD1; size: NA; DNA: TGCAGTGCCCCTATCGGGACAGGGGTTCCAGATACGCAGTATTTT; CDR3: CSAPIGTGVPDTQYF
length: 15; J: TRBJ2-4; V: TRBV12-3/TRBV12-4; D: NA; size: few; DNA: TGTGCCAGCAGTCTCTCGACAGTAGCCAAAAACATTCAGTACTTC; CDR3: CASSLSTVAKNIQYF
length: 15; J: TRBJ2-7; V: TRBV6-5; D: NA; size: NA; DNA: TGTGCCAGCAGTTACTCCATCCGGGGTCCCTACGAGCAGTACTTC; CDR3: CASSYSIRGPYEQYF
length: 15; J: TRBJ2-1; V: TRBV6-5; D: NA; size: few; DNA: TGTGCCAGCAGTTACTTTACACAGGGTTACAATGAGCAGTTCTTC; CDR3: CASSYFTQGYNEQFF
length: 16; J: TRBJ1-1; V: TRBV12-3/TRBV12-4; D: NA; size: many; DNA: TGTGCCAGCAGTTCCCCTAGGACGGGAAGTTCCACTGAAGCTTTCTTT; CDR3: CASSSPRTGSSTEAFF
length: 15; J: TRBJ2-1; V: TRBV12-3/TRBV12-4; D: TRBD1; size: few; DNA: TGTGCCAGCATTGTAACACAGGGGTGGCACAATGAGCAGTTCTTC; CDR3: CASIVTQGWHNEQFF
length: 16; J: TRBJ1-5; V: TRBV9; D: NA; size: NA; DNA: TGTGCCAGCATCACCAACGAACGGAACCGATATCAGCCCCAGCATTTT; CDR3: CASITNERNRYQPQHF
length: 14; J: TRBJ2-3; V: TRBV7-3; D: NA; size: NA; DNA: TGTGCCAGTAGGGGGGGCCCTCCCGGAGATACGCAGTATTTT; CDR3: CASRGGPPGDTQYF
length: 11; J: TRBJ1-1; V: TRBV29-1; D: NA; size: few; DNA: TGCAGCGGAGGAGAGAACACTGAAGCTTTCTTT; CDR3: CSGGENTEAFF
length: 12; J: TRBJ1-1; V: TRBV7-9; D: NA; size: many; DNA: TGTGCCAGCAGCGTCCGAAGCTTTCCGGCTTTCTTT; CDR3: CASSVRSFPAFF
length: 14; J: TRBJ2-7; V: TRBV7-3; D: NA; size: NA; DNA: TGTGCCAGCAGCTTAGGGGGGGCCCCCTACGAGCAGTACTTC; CDR3: CASSLGGAPYEQYF
length: 13; J: TRBJ1-1; V: TRBV10-3; D: NA; size: NA; DNA: TGTGCCATCAGTGATGTGGGGATCGCTGAAGCTTTCTTT; CDR3: CAISDVGIAEAFF
length: 14; J: TRBJ2-3; V: TRBV10-1; D: TRBD1; size: few; DNA: TGCGCCAGCAGCCGGGACAGGAAAACAGATACGCAGTATTTT; CDR3: CASSRDRKTDTQYF
length: 11; J: TRBJ2-2; V: TRBV20-1; D: NA; size: few; DNA: TGCAGTGTAGCGCACACCGGGGAGCTGTTTTTT; CDR3: CSVAHTGELFF
length: 13; J: TRBJ2-7; V: TRBV7-2; D: NA; size: few; DNA: TGTGCCAGCAGCGATGGGTTAGGTTACGAGCAGTACTTC; CDR3: CASSDGLGYEQYF
length: 15; J: TRBJ2-7; V: TRBV10-3; D: NA; size: NA; DNA: TGTGCCATCAGTGAGGGGCCAGGTTCTTCCTACGAGCAGTACTTC; CDR3: CAISEGPGSSYEQYF
length: 19; J: TRBJ1-4; V: TRBV25-1; D: TRBD1; size: few; DNA: TGTGCCAGCAGTCCCAGACCCGGGACAGGGGGCGGAACTAATGAAAAACTGTTTTTT; CDR3: CASSPRPGTGGGTNEKLFF
length: 11; J: TRBJ2-3; V: TRBV12-3/TRBV12-4; D: NA; size: NA; DNA: TGTGCCAGCAGCAGTGCTGATACGCAGTATTTT; CDR3: CASSSADTQYF
length: 15; J: TRBJ2-7; V: TRBV9; D: TRBD2; size: NA; DNA: TGTGCCAGCAGCCCAGCCGGGGGGGGAATGGACGAGCAGTACTTC; CDR3: CASSPAGGGMDEQYF
length: 15; J: TRBJ1-2; V: TRBV15; D: TRBD1; size: many; DNA: TGTGCCACCAGCAGAGACCCGGGGACAGAGTATGGCTACACCTTC; CDR3: CATSRDPGTEYGYTF
length: 15; J: TRBJ1-5; V: TRBV18; D: NA; size: NA; DNA: TGTGCCAGCTCGCGGACGTGGGGGCCTAATCAGCCCCAGCATTTT; CDR3: CASSRTWGPNQPQHF
length: 13; J: TRBJ2-7; V: TRBV28; D: TRBD2; size: NA; DNA: TGTGCCAGCTTAGCGGGAGGGGGCTACGAGCAGTACTTC; CDR3: CASLAGGGYEQYF
length: 14; J: TRBJ1-1; V: TRBV7-9; D: NA; size: few; DNA: TGTGCCAGCAGCTTAGCTAGAGATCGCACTGAAGCTTTCTTT; CDR3: CASSLARDRTEAFF
length: 15; J: TRBJ2-5; V: TRBV5-1; D: NA; size: NA; DNA: TGCGCCAGCAGCTGGGGGCGGGCTGTTCAAGAGACCCAGTACTTC; CDR3: CASSWGRAVQETQYF
length: 12; J: TRBJ1-1; V: TRBV29-1; D: TRBD1; size: few; DNA: TGCAGCGTTGGCCGACAGGGTATGGAAGCTTTCTTT; CDR3: CSVGRQGMEAFF
length: 13; J: TRBJ1-1; V: TRBV5-1; D: NA; size: many; DNA: TGCGCCAGCAGCTGGGGCCAGAACACTGAAGCTTTCTTT; CDR3: CASSWGQNTEAFF
length: 15; J: TRBJ1-6; V: TRBV12-3/TRBV12-4; D: TRBD1; size: few; DNA: TGTGCCAGCAGTTACTACAGGGGTTACGGTTCACCCCTCCACTTT; CDR3: CASSYYRGYGSPLHF
length: 15; J: TRBJ1-5; V: TRBV6-6; D: NA; size: few; DNA: TGTGCCAGCAGTTACTGGAAAGGGACATCGCAGCCCCAGCATTTT; CDR3: CASSYWKGTSQPQHF
length: 14; J: TRBJ2-5; V: TRBV2; D: NA; size: NA; DNA: TGTGCCAGCAGTGAAGCGGAATACCAAGAGACCCAGTACTTC; CDR3: CASSEAEYQETQYF
length: 15; J: TRBJ2-1; V: TRBV5-1; D: NA; size: few; DNA: TGCGCCAGCAGCTTGGGTGCAGGTGGAGGCGGTGAGCAGTTCTTC; CDR3: CASSLGAGGGGEQFF
length: 12; J: TRBJ1-2; V: TRBV19; D: TRBD1; size: few; DNA: TGTGCCAGTAGTCGGACAGGGGAAGGCTACACCTTC; CDR3: CASSRTGEGYTF
length: 15; J: TRBJ2-7; V: TRBV7-3; D: NA; size: NA; DNA: TGTGCCAGCAGCTTAAGGGCAGGGACCAACTACGAGCAGTACTTC; CDR3: CASSLRAGTNYEQYF
length: 12; J: TRBJ1-1; V: TRBV20-1; D: NA; size: few; DNA: TGCAGGGGAGAGGGCCGTGGTCCTGAAGCTTTCTTT; CDR3: CRGEGRGPEAFF
length: 15; J: TRBJ2-7; V: TRBV25-1; D: NA; size: NA; DNA: TGTGCCAGCAGTGATAAGACAGTTGGAGGCTACGAGCAGTACTTC; CDR3: CASSDKTVGGYEQYF
length: 13; J: TRBJ2-1; V: TRBV5-1; D: TRBD1; size: few; DNA: TGCGCCAGCAGCTTACAGGGGGCCGGTGAGCAGTTCTTC; CDR3: CASSLQGAGEQFF
length: 15; J: TRBJ2-5; V: TRBV9; D: NA; size: NA; DNA: TGTGCCAGCAGCGTTTCACAAGACTTTGGGAAGACCCAGTACTTC; CDR3: CASSVSQDFGKTQYF
length: 16; J: TRBJ2-7; V: TRBV25-1; D: TRBD2; size: NA; DNA: TGTGCCAGCAGTTCGACGACTAGCGGGAGCGTTCACGAGCAGTACTTC; CDR3: CASSSTTSGSVHEQYF
length: 16; J: TRBJ2-1; V: TRBV3-1; D: NA; size: NA; DNA: TGTGCCAGCAGCCAATTGGGCGGCCGGACGGTGGATGAGCAGTTCTTC; CDR3: CASSQLGGRTVDEQFF
length: 11; J: TRBJ2-1; V: TRBV19; D: NA; size: few; DNA: TGTGCCAGTGGAAACGGCTATGAGCAGTTCTTC; CDR3: CASGNGYEQFF
length: 15; J: TRBJ2-1; V: TRBV11-3; D: NA; size: NA; DNA: TGTGCCAGCAGCTTAGTTGGGGACATTCTGGGTGAGCAGTTCTTC; CDR3: CASSLVGDILGEQFF
length: 15; J: TRBJ1-1; V: TRBV7-2; D: NA; size: few; DNA: TGTGCCAGCAGCCTCTCCGGTGGGGTAGGCACTGAAGCTTTCTTT; CDR3: CASSLSGGVGTEAFF
length: 11; J: TRBJ2-7; V: TRBV20-1; D: NA; size: NA; DNA: TGCAGTGCTAGTGACCGGCTCGAGCAGTACTTC; CDR3: CSASDRLEQYF
length: 15; J: TRBJ1-1; V: TRBV20-1; D: NA; size: NA; DNA: TGCAGTGCTAGAGGGCGTCGGGCCTCGAACACTGAAGCTTTCTTT; CDR3: CSARGRRASNTEAFF
length: 13; J: TRBJ1-1; V: TRBV12-3/TRBV12-4; D: NA; size: few; DNA: TGTGCCAGTCGGCAGGGATCGTACACTGAAGCTTTCTTT; CDR3: CASRQGSYTEAFF
length: 17; J: TRBJ2-3; V: TRBV5-1; D: NA; size: NA; DNA: TGCGCCAGCAGCTTTTATGCGGGGCCTGCTCGGGCAGATACGCAGTATTTT; CDR3: CASSFYAGPARADTQYF
length: 13; J: TRBJ2-7; V: TRBV12-3/TRBV12-4; D: NA; size: few; DNA: TGTGCCAGCAGTCGGAGGGCCACCTACGAGCAGTACTTC; CDR3: CASSRRATYEQYF
length: 13; J: TRBJ1-1; V: TRBV25-1; D: NA; size: NA; DNA: TGTGCCAGCAGTGCCTGGGGGAACACTGAAGCTTTCTTT; CDR3: CASSAWGNTEAFF
length: 15; J: TRBJ2-1; V: TRBV5-1; D: TRBD2; size: NA; DNA: TGCGCCAGCAGCTCAGCGGGGAAGGGCTACAATGAGCAGTTCTTC; CDR3: CASSSAGKGYNEQFF
length: 17; J: TRBJ2-3; V: TRBV7-9; D: NA; size: NA; DNA: TGTGCCAGCAGCTTAGCGCGAGCAGGGCCCCCTCAAGATACGCAGTATTTT; CDR3: CASSLARAGPPQDTQYF
length: 14; J: TRBJ2-5; V: TRBV3-1; D: NA; size: few; DNA: TGTGCCAGCAGCCCGACCCCCCTAAGGGAGACCCAGTACTTC; CDR3: CASSPTPLRETQYF
length: 13; J: TRBJ2-1; V: TRBV29-1; D: NA; size: NA; DNA: TGCAGCGTTGAAAGGACTGGGGGGAATGAGCAGTTCTTC; CDR3: CSVERTGGNEQFF
length: 15; J: TRBJ1-5; V: TRBV24-1; D: NA; size: many; DNA: TGTGCCACCAGTGATGGCCAGGCGACTAATCAGCCCCAGCATTTT; CDR3: CATSDGQATNQPQHF
length: 15; J: TRBJ2-5; V: TRBV7-9; D: NA; size: many; DNA: TGTGCCAGCAGCTTAATGGCGGGGAACCAAGAGACCCAGTACTTC; CDR3: CASSLMAGNQETQYF
length: 11; J: TRBJ1-1; V: TRBV10-3; D: NA; size: few; DNA: TGTGCCATCAGTGAAGGGGAAGAAGCTTTCTTT; CDR3: CAISEGEEAFF
length: 13; J: TRBJ2-5; V: TRBV9; D: NA; size: few; DNA: TGTGCCAGCAGCTTTTCCACGGAAGTGACCCAGTACTTC; CDR3: CASSFSTEVTQYF
length: 12; J: TRBJ2-2; V: TRBV29-1; D: NA; size: NA; DNA: TGCAGCGTTACCGTGGGGGACGGGGAGCTGTTTTTT; CDR3: CSVTVGDGELFF
length: 15; J: TRBJ2-3; V: TRBV10-1; D: NA; size: few; DNA: TGCGCCAGCAGTGCGGGCCTAGCTTCCCCCAGTACGCAGTATTTT; CDR3: CASSAGLASPSTQYF
length: 18; J: TRBJ2-1; V: TRBV24-1; D: TRBD2; size: NA; DNA: TGTGCCACCAGTGATCCCCGTAGGGGCGGGAGAGACTACAATGAGCAGTTCTTC; CDR3: CATSDPRRGGRDYNEQFF
length: 12; J: TRBJ1-2; V: TRBV6-2/TRBV6-3; D: NA; size: NA; DNA: TGTGCCAGCAGTTCGAGGATCTATGGCTACACCTTC; CDR3: CASSSRIYGYTF
length: 13; J: TRBJ2-5; V: TRBV6-1; D: NA; size: few; DNA: TGTGCCAGCAGTAAAAAGGGCGGAGAGACCCAGTACTTC; CDR3: CASSKKGGETQYF